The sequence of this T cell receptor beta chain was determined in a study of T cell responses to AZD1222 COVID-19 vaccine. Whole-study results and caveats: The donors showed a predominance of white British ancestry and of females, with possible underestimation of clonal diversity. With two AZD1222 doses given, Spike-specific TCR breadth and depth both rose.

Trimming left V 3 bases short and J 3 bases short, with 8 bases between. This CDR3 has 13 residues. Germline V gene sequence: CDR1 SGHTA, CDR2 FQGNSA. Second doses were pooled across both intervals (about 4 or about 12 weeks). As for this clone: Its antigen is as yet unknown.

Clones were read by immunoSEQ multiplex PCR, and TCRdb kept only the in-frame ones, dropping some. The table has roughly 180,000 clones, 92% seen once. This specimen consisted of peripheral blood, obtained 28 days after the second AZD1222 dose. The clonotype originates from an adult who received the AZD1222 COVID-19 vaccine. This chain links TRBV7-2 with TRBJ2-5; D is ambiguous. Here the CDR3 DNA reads TGTGCCAGCAGCTTCGGACGAAAAGAGACCCAGTACTTC. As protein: CASSFGRKETQYF.